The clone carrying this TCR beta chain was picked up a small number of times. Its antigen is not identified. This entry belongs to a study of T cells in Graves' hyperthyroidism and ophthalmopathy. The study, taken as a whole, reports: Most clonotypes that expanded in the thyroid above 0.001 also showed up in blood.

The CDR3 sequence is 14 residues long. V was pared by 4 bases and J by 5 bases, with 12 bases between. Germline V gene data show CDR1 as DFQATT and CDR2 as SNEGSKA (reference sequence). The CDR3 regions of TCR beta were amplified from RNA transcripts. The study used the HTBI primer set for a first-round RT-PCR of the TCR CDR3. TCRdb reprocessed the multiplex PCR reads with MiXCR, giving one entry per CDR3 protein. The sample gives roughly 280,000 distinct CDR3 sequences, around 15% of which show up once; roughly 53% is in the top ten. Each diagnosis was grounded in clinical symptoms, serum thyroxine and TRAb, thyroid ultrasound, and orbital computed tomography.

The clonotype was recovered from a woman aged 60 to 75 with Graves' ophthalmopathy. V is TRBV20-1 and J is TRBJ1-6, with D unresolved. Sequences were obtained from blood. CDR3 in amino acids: CSAKVVDNNSPLHF. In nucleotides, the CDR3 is TGCAGTGCTAAGGTCGTAGACAATAATTCACCCCTCCACTTT.